This T cell receptor beta chain was sequenced during a study of T cells in Graves' hyperthyroidism and ophthalmopathy. The junction had 9 bases not matched to a gene; V was cut back by 5 bases and J by 11 bases. This CDR3 region has 14 residues. This clonotype was seen a handful of times. RNA transcripts were the template for amplifying TCR beta CDR3 regions. Initially, a first-round RT-PCR of the TCR CDR3 employed the HTBI primer set. TCRdb itself ran the multiplex PCR reads through MiXCR, one entry per CDR3 protein. The table includes around 430,000 distinct CDR3 sequences, about 15% detected once. The gene calls are TRBV12-3 or TRBV12-4 and TRBJ1-6; 7 nucleotides line up with TRBD1. Sequenced sample: blood. This clonotype was obtained from a woman in her thirties with Graves' hyperthyroidism. The CDR3 sequence is CASSPLQGQTPLHF. The CDR3 DNA follows: TGTGCCAGCAGTCCCTTACAGGGGCAAACACCCCTCCACTTT.